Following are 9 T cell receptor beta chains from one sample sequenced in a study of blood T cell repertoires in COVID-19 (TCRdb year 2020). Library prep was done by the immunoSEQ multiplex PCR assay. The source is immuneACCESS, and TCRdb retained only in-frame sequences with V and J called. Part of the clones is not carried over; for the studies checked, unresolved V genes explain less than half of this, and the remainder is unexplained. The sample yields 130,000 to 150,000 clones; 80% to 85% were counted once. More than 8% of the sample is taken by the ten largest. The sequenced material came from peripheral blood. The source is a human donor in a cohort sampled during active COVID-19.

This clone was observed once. The CDR3 DNA sequence: TGTGCCAGCAGCTTAGGGGCAAGCACAGATACGCAGTATTTT. This sequence encodes CASSLGASTDTQYF. The rearrangement uses TRBV7-3 and TRBJ2-3; D is perhaps TRBD1 (5 bases). Germline values: CDR1 SGHTA, CDR2 FQGTGA. With 2 bases removed from V and 0 bases from J, the gap between germline ends came to 6 bases. This CDR3 contains 14 residues. Filled out from reference TRBV7-3 and TRBJ2-3, the complete variable domain reads GAGVSQTPSNKVTEKGKYVELRCDPISGHTALYWYRQSLGQGPEFLIYFQGTGAADDSGLPNDRFFAVRPEGSVSTLKIQRTERGDSAVYLCASSLGASTDTQYFGPGTRLTVL.

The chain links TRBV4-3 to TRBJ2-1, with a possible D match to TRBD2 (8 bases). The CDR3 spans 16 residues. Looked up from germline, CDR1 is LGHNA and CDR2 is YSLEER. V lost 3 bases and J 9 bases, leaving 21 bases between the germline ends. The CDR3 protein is CASSHIKGTRGLEQFF. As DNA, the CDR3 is TGCGCCAGCAGCCACATCAAAGGGACTAGGGGGCTTGAGCAGTTCTTC.

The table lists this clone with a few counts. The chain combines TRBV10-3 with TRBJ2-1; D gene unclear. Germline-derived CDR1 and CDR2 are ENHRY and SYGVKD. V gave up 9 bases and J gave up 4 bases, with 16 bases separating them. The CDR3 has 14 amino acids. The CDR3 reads CAISSIRKYNEQFF. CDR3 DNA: TGTGCCATTAGCTCCATAAGAAAATACAATGAGCAGTTCTTC.

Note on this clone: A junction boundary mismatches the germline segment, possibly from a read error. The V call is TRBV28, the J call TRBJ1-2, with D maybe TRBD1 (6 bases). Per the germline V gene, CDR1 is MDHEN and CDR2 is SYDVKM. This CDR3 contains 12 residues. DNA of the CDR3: TGTGCCAGCAGTTTAATGACAGGCGGTCGCGACTTC. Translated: CASSLMTGGRDF.

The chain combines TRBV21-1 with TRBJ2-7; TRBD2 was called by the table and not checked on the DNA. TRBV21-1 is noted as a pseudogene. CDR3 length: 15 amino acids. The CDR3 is CATQQTRRDCYEQYF. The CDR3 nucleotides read TGTGCCACCCAACAGACCCGCCGGGACTGCTACGAGCAGTACTTC.

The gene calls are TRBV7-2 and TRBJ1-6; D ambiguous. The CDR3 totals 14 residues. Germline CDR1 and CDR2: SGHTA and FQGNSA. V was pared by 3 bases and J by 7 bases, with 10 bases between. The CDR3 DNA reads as TGTGCCAGCAGCTTTGGACTGTTAAATTCACCCCTCCACTTT. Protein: CASSFGLLNSPLHF.

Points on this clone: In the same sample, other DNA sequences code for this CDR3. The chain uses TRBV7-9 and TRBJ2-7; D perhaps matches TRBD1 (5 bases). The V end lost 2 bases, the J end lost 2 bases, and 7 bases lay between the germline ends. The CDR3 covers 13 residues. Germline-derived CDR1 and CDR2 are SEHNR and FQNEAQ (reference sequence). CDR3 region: CASSLQGPYEQYF. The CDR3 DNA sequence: TGTGCCAGCAGCTTACAGGGTCCCTACGAGCAGTACTTC.

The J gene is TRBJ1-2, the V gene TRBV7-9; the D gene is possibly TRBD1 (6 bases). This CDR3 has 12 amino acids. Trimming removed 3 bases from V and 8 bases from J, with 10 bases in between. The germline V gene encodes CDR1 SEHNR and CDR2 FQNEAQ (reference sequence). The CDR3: CASSFTGIGYTF. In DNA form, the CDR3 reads TGTGCCAGCAGCTTCACAGGGATCGGCTACACCTTC.

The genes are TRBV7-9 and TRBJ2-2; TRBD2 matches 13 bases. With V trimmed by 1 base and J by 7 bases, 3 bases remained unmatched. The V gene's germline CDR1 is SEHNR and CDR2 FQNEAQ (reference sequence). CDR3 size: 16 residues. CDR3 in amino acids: CASSLGTSGRIGELFF. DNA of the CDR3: TGTGCCAGCAGCTTAGGGACTAGCGGGAGAATCGGGGAGCTGTTTTTT.